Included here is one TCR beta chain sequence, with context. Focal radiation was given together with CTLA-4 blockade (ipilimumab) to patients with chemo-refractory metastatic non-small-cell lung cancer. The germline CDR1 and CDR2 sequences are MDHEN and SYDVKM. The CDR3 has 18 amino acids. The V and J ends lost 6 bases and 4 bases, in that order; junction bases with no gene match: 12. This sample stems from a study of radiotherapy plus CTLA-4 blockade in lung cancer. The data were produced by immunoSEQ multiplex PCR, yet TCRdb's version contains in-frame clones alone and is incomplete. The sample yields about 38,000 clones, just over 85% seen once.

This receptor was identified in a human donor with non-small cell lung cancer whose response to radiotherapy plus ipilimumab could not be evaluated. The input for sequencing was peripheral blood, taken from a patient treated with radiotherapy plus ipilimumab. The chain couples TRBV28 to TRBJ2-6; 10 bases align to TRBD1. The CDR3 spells CASSRRDRGFAGANVLTF. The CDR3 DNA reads TGTGCCAGCAGCCGCCGGGACAGGGGTTTTGCGGGGGCCAACGTCCTGACTTTC.